The TCR beta chain under discussion was sequenced for a study of T cells in Graves' hyperthyroidism and ophthalmopathy. As concerns this clonotype: Its antigen is not identified.

This CDR3 is 14 amino acids long. Trimming stripped 2 bases from V and 6 bases from J, with 11 bases between. The germline CDR1 and CDR2 sequences are ENHRY and SYGVKD. Pregnant or lactating patients were excluded, as were those with uncontrolled infection or other autoimmune disease. Used for diagnoses were clinical symptoms, serum thyroxine and TRAb, thyroid ultrasound and orbital computed tomography. Broader study findings: Stable hyperthyroidism and ophthalmopathy were separated using 13 V-J signatures. Blood shared most expanded thyroid clonotypes above 0.001.

The investigators amplified TCR beta CDR3 regions from RNA transcripts. Carried out on the TCR CDR3, a first-round RT-PCR used the HTBI primer set. TCRdb passed the multiplex PCR reads through MiXCR, listing each CDR3 protein once. This table holds 450,000 to 700,000 distinct CDR3 sequences, just over 45% found once. Specimen: peripheral blood or thyroid tissue (not recorded which). This TCR came from an adult woman with Graves' disease, either hyperthyroidism or ophthalmopathy (not recorded which). The chain recombines TRBV10-3 with TRBJ1-5; D is possibly TRBD1 (5 bases). The CDR3 protein is CAISEEGNSQPQHF. CDR3 in DNA: TGTGCCATCAGTGAGGAGGGGAACTCTCAGCCCCAGCATTTT.